The entry that follows covers one T cell receptor (beta chain) sequence. Its antigen is not identified. The source of the sample is a study of cytomegalovirus exposure and HLA in healthy donors. The overall study: HLA-typed donors were the source of approximately 85 million unique TCRs, which an early data release held.

The PCR made use of 60 Vbeta and 13 Jbeta primers. In the study's own analysis: A later analysis counted approximately 88 million unique TCR beta chains, roughly 11 million shared. Here immunoSEQ multiplex PCR was the method, and the copy in TCRdb shows in-frame clones only, minus some. That table gives V, J and clone size, and the DNA gave D and trimming. The sample carries around 150,000 clones, about 9.1% recorded once. CDR3 size: 14 residues. Looked up from germline, CDR1 is MNHEY and CDR2 is SVGAGI. J gave up 4 bases and V 5 bases, and 4 bases lay outside the gene matches. Study conclusions and caveats: A classifier reportedly called cytomegalovirus status with high sensitivity and specificity. It is likely that the observed cluster of highly shared sequence variants was a sequencing artifact.

The specimen was PBMCs. The genes are TRBV6-5 and TRBJ1-5; the match to TRBD1 covers 8 bases. The TCR originated in a middle-aged woman in good health and CMV-seropositive. CDR3 loop: CASSRTGRNQPQHF. CDR3 nucleotides: TGTGCCAGCAGTAGGACAGGGAGAAATCAGCCCCAGCATTTT.